This T cell receptor (beta chain) was documented in a study of T cell responses to AZD1222 COVID-19 vaccine. General study points: Repertoires were obtained solely post-peak T cell response.

Second-dose recipients at about 4 or about 12 weeks were treated as one pooled group. As concerns this clone: Antigen unknown.

Some clones are missing from TCRdb's copy, which holds only in-frame ones; the method was immunoSEQ multiplex PCR. The profile shows under 150,000 clones, approximately 92% of them singletons. The CDR3 runs 14 residues. CDR1 and CDR2 from the germline V gene are SGHTA and FQGTGA. J lost 3 bases, V lost 5 bases, and 5 bases had no gene match. The sequence was obtained from an adult who received the AZD1222 COVID-19 vaccine. The sample consisted of peripheral blood, taken 28 days after the second AZD1222 dose. This rearrangement joins TRBV7-3 to TRBJ2-3, with 7 bases aligning to TRBD1. The CDR3 protein is CASSLTGSTDTQYF. In DNA, the CDR3 is TGTGCCAGCAGCCTGACAGGGTCGACAGATACGCAGTATTTT.